This TCR beta chain was identified in a study of T cell repertoires in cytomegalovirus infection (dated by TCRdb to 2018 to 2020). Notes on the research overall: Recently identified HLA-C-restricted CMV epitopes, whose presentation resists viral immunomodulation, were targeted by peptide stimulations together with well-studied HLA-B-restricted epitopes. Because public TCR beta signatures pointed to carriage of CMV infection together with the matching HLA type, the HLA type of each donor mattered for the analysis.

This clonotype was detected only a few times. The antigen it binds to is not known. Qualities for individual bases were not recorded, and no much larger clone is one base off. From the cysteine through the phenylalanine, the CDR3 covers 12 amino acids. The CDR3 DNA has 36 bases and is translated from base 1. The junction carries 11 bases between V and J, which are trimmed by 8 bases and 4 bases respectively. Points the paper makes about the study in general: The ex vivo response was dominated by HLA-C-restricted CMV-specific TCR beta clonotypes, and the single most frequent clonotype in two of eight donors was supplied by these HLA-C-restricted clonotypes. In both this cohort and an independent approximately 350-donor cohort, the cumulative frequency of public TCR beta family members distinguished carriers of CMV infection plus the relevant HLA type.

Read against the paper, the sample's treatment or condition label means: in vitro stimulation with specific CMV peptide epitopes to enrich CMV-specific T cells. Sequencing took place on an Illumina HiSeq 1500. The raw public reads went through TCRdb reprocessing: fastp at Q25, MiXCR clone calling, in-frame beta chains kept. Rows with a matching CDR3 protein are joined into one entry that keeps the most common DNA and genes. Counted in this sample were approximately 1,000,000 distinct CDR3 sequences; about 33% of them appeared once. The ten largest clonotypes hold 10% to 15% of the sample. The sample in question was cultured CD8+ T cells from PBMCs, obtained from culture after CMV antigen stimulation. This receptor was obtained from a human donor in good health (CMV status not recorded). Some clones in this sample may be carry-over from other donors' samples. The chain was built from TRBV12-3 or TRBV12-4 and TRBJ1-2, with the D segment identity uncertain. The bases are TGTGCCAGCCATAGAGGGTCCTATGGCTACACCTTC. Translation gives CASHRGSYGYTF.